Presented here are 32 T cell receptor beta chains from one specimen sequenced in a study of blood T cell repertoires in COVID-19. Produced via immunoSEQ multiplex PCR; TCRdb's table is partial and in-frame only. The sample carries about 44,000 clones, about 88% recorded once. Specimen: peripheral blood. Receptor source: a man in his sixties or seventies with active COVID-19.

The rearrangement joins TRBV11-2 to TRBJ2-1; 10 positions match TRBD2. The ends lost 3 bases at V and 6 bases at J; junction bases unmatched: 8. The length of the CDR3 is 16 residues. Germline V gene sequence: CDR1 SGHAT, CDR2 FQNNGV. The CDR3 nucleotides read TGTGCCAGCAGCTTTATAGCGGGGGGAACTACCAATGAGCAGTTCTTC. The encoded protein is CASSFIAGGTTNEQFF.

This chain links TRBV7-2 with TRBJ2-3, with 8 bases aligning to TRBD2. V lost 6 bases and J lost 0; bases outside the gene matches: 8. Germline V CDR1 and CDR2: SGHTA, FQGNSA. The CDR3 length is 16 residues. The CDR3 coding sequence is TGTGCCAGCAGGATCTCTAGCGGGCGTAGCACAGATACGCAGTATTTT. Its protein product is CASRISSGRSTDTQYF.

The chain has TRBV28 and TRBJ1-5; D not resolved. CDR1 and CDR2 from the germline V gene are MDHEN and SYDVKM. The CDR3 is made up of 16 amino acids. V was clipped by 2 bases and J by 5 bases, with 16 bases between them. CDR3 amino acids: CASSLVPDMAHQPQHF. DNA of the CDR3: TGTGCCAGCAGTTTAGTCCCTGACATGGCCCATCAGCCCCAGCATTTT.

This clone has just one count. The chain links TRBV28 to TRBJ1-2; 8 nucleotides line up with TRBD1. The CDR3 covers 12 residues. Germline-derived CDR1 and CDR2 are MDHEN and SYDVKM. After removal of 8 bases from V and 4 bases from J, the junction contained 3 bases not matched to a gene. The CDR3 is CASGQGSYGYTF. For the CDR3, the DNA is TGTGCCAGCGGACAGGGTTCCTATGGCTACACCTTC.

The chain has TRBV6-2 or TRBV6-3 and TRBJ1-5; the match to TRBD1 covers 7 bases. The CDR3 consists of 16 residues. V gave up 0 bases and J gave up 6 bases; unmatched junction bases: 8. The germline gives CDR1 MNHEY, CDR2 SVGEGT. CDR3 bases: TGTGCCAGCAGTTACTCTCCACAGGGGACGGGTCAGCCCCAGCATTTT. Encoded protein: CASSYSPQGTGQPQHF.

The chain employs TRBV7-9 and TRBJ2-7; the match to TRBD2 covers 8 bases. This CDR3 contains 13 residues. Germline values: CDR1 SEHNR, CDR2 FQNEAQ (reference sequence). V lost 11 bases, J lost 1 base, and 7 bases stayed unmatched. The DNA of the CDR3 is TGTGCCGGGCGGACTAGCACTTCCTACGAGCAGTACTTC. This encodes CAGRTSTSYEQYF.

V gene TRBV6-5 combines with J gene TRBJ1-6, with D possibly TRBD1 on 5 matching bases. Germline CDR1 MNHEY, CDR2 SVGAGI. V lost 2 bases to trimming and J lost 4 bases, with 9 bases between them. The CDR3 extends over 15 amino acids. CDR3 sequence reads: CASSYRRGYNSPLHF. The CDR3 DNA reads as TGTGCCAGCAGTTACAGGAGGGGATATAATTCACCCCTCCACTTT.

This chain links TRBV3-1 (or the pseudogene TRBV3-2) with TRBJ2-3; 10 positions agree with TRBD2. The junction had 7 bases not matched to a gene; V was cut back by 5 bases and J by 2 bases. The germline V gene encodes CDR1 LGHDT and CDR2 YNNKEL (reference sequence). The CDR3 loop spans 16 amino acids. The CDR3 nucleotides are TGTGCCAGCAGCTCCCTAGCGGGGGCCGTCACAGATACGCAGTATTTT. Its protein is CASSSLAGAVTDTQYF.

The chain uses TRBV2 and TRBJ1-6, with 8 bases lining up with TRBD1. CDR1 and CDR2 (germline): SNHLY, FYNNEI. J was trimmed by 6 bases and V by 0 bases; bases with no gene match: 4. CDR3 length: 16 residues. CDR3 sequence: CASSEADRGSNSPLHF. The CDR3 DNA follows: TGTGCCAGCAGTGAAGCCGACAGGGGATCTAATTCACCCCTCCACTTT.

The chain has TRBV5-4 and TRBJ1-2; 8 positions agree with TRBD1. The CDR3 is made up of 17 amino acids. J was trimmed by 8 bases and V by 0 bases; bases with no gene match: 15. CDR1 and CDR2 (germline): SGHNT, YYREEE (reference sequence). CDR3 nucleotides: TGTGCCAGCAGCTTGGGACATGACAGGGGTTCAAACGACGGCTACACCTTC. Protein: CASSLGHDRGSNDGYTF.

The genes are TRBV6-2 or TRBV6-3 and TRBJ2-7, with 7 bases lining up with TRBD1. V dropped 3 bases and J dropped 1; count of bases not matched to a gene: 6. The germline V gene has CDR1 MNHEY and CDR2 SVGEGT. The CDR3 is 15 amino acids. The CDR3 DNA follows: TGTGCCAGCAGTTATCCCGGGACAGATTCCTACGAGCAGTACTTC. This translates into CASSYPGTDSYEQYF.

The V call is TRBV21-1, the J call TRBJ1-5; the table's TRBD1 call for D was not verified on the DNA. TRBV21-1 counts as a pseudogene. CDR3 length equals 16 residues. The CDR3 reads CASSKERTGGDQPQHF. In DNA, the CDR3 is TGTGCCAGCAGCAAAGAGAGGACAGGGGGCGATCAGCCCCAGCATTTT.

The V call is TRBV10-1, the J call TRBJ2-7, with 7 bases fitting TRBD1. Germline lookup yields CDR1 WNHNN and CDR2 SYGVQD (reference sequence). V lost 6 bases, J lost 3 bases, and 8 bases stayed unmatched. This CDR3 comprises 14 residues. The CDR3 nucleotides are TGCGCCAGCAGCCCGACAGGGAGATACTACGAGCAGTACTTC. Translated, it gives CASSPTGRYYEQYF.

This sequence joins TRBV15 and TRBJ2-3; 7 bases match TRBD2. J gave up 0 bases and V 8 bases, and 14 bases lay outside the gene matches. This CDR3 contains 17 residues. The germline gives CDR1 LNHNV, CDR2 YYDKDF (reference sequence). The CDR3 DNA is TGTGCCACCGGTAACGGGCGGGGGACGTTTAGCACAGATACGCAGTATTTT. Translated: CATGNGRGTFSTDTQYF.

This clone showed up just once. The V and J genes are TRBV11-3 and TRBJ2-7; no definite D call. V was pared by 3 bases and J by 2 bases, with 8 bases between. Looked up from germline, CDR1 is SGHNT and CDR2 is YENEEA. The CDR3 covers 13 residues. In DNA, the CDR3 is TGTGCCAGCAGCTTGGCCGGAGCCTACGAGCAGTACTTC. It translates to CASSLAGAYEQYF.

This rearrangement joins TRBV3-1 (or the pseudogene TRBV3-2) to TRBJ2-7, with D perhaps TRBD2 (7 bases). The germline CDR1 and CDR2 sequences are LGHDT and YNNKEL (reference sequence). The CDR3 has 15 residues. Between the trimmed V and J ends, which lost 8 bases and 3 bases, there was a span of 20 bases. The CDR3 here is CASGSGGYPIYEQYF. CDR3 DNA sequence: TGTGCCAGCGGGTCGGGGGGCTACCCGATCTACGAGCAGTACTTC.

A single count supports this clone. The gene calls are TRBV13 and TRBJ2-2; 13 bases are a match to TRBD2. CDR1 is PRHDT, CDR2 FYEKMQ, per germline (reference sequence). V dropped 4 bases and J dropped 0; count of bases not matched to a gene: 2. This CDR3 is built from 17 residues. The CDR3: CASSSTSGGPNTGELFF. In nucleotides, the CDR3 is TGTGCCAGCAGCTCGACTAGCGGGGGGCCGAACACCGGGGAGCTGTTTTTT.

The DNA of the CDR3 is TGTGCCAGCAGCTTGGGGCCAGCAACCTACGAGCAGTACTTC. It encodes CASSLGPATYEQYF. J is TRBJ2-7 and V is TRBV7-3; D possibly corresponds to TRBD1 (5 bases). Trimming pared 3 bases from V and 2 bases from J, leaving 11 bases between. The CDR3 length is 14 residues. Germline V gene data show CDR1 as SGHTA and CDR2 as FQGTGA.

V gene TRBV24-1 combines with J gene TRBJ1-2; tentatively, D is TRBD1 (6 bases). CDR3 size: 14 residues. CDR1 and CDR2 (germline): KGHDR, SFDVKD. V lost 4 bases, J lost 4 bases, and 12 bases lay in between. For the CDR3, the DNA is TGTGCCACCAGTGAAACAGGGATAAGCTATGGCTACACCTTC. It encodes CATSETGISYGYTF.

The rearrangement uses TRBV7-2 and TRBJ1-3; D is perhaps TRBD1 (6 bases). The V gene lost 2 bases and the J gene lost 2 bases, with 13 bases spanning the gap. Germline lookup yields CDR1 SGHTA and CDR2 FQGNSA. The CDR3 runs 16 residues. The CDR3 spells CASSLFYRDTGNTIYF. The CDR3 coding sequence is TGTGCCAGCAGCTTATTCTACAGGGACACTGGAAACACCATATATTTT.

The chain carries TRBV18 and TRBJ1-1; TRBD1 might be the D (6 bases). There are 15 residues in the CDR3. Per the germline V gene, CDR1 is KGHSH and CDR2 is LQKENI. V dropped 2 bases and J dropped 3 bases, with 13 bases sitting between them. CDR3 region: CASSPFQGRDTEAFF. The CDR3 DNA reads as TGTGCCAGCTCACCATTCCAGGGGCGCGACACTGAAGCTTTCTTT.

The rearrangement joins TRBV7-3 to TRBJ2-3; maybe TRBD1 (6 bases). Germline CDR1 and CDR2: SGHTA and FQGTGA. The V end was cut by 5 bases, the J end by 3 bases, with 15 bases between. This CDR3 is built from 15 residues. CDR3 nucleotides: TGTGCCAGCAGCCTTACAGGGTATGAGACAGATACGCAGTATTTT. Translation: CASSLTGYETDTQYF.

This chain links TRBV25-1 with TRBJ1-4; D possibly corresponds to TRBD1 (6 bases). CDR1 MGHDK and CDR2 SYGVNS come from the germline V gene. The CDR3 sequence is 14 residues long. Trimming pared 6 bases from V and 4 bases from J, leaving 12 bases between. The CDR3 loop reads CASRPRQDNEKLFF. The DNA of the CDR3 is TGTGCCAGCAGGCCTCGACAGGATAATGAAAAACTGTTTTTT. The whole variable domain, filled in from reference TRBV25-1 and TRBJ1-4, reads EADIYQTPRYLVIGTGKKITLECSQTMGHDKMYWYQQDPGMELHLIHYSYGVNSTEKGDLSSESTVSRIRTEHFPLTLESARPSHTSQYLCASRPRQDNEKLFFGSGTQLSVL.

The CDR3 sequence is CASSIGRGLSEAFF. CDR3 nucleotide sequence: TGTGCCAGTAGTATAGGCAGGGGGTTATCTGAAGCTTTCTTT. The chain employs TRBV19 and TRBJ1-1, with 7 bases matching TRBD1. The trim removed 1 base at V and 6 bases at J, leaving 5 bases unmatched. CDR1 and CDR2 from the germline V gene are LNHDA and SQIVND (reference sequence). The CDR3 extends over 14 amino acids.

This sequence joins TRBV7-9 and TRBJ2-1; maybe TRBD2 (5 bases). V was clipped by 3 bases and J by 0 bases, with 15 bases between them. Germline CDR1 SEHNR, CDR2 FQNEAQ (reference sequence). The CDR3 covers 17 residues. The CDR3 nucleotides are TGTGCCAGCAGCTTCTTGGCCGGAGGCGACTCCTACAATGAGCAGTTCTTC. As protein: CASSFLAGGDSYNEQFF.

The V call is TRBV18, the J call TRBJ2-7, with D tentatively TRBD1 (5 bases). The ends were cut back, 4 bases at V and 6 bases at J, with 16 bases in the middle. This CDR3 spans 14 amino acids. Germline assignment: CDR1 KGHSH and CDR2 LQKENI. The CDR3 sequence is CASSLETGLAEQYF. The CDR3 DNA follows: TGTGCCAGCTCACTTGAAACAGGCTTAGCCGAGCAGTACTTC.

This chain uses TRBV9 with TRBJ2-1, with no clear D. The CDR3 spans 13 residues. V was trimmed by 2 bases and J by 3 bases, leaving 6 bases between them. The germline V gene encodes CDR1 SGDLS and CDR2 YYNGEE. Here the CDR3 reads CASSVDIYNEQFF. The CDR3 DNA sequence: TGTGCCAGCAGCGTCGACATCTACAATGAGCAGTTCTTC.

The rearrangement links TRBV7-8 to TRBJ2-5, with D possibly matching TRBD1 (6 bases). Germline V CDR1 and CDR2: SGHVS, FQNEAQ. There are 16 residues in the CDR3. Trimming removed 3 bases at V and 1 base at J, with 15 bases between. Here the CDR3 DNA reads TGTGCCAGCAGCTTTTTCGCACAGGGTGGCCAAGAGACCCAGTACTTC. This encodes CASSFFAQGGQETQYF. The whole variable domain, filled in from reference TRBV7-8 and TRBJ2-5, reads GAGVSQSPRYKVAKRGQDVALRCDPISGHVSLFWYQQALGQGPEFLTYFQNEAQLDKSGLPSDRFFAERPEGSVSTLKIQRTQQEDSAVYLCASSFFAQGGQETQYFGPGTRLLVL.

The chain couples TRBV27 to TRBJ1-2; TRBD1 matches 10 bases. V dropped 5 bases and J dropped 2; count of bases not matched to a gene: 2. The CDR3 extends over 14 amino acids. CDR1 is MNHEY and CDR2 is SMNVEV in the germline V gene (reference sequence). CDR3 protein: CASSRGQGNYGYTF. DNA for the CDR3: TGTGCCAGCAGTAGGGGACAGGGGAACTATGGCTACACCTTC.

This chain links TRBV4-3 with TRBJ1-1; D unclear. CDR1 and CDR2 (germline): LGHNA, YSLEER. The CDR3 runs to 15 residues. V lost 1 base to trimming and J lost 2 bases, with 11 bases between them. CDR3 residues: CASSQVVGDNTEAFF. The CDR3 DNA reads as TGCGCCAGCAGCCAAGTGGTCGGAGATAACACTGAAGCTTTCTTT.

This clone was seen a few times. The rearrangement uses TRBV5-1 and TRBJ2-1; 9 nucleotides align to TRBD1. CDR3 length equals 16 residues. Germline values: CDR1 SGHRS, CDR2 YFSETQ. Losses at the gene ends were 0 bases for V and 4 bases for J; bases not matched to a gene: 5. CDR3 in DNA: TGCGCCAGCAGCTTGGTAGGGACAGGGTCGTACAATGAGCAGTTCTTC. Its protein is CASSLVGTGSYNEQFF.

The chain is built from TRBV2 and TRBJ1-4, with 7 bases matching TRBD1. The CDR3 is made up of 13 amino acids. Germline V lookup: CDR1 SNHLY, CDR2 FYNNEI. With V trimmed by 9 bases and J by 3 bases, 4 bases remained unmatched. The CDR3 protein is CARRGQANEKLFF. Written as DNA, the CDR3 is TGTGCCAGAAGGGGGCAGGCTAATGAAAAACTGTTTTTT.